Presented here are 7 T cell receptor beta chains from one specimen sequenced in a study of T cell responses to AZD1222 COVID-19 vaccine. Repertoires were generated with immunoSEQ multiplex PCR, while TCRdb's copy carries only in-frame clones and drops some. The table records about 63,000 clones, 85% to 90% of them present only once. Sequenced here: peripheral blood, sampled on day 0 of AZD1222 vaccination. The receptors come from an adult in good health.

V and J are TRBV15 and TRBJ2-3; D tentatively reads TRBD1 or TRBD2 (5 bases each). The CDR3 sequence is 15 residues long. Germline CDR1 reads LNHNV; CDR2 reads YYDKDF (reference sequence). Trimming took 4 bases from V and 5 from J, leaving 16 bases between them. CDR3: CATSIRDGAGDTQYF. In DNA, the CDR3 is TGTGCCACCAGCATCCGGGACGGTGCGGGAGATACGCAGTATTTT.

The V gene is TRBV7-9, the J gene TRBJ2-3; 10 nucleotides match TRBD2. The length of the CDR3 is 16 residues. Germline CDR1 SEHNR, CDR2 FQNEAQ (reference sequence). The V and J ends lost 3 bases and 4 bases, in that order; junction bases with no gene match: 7. For the CDR3, the DNA is TGTGCCAGCAGCTTGTGGCTAGCGGGGGCCCCAGATACGCAGTATTTT. Translating gives CASSLWLAGAPDTQYF.

This chain connects TRBV7-8 to TRBJ1-5, with 12 bases lining up with TRBD1. Germline CDR1 reads SGHVS; CDR2 reads FQNEAQ. The CDR3 is 18 amino acids. V shed 1 base, J shed 4 bases, and the junction held 8 bases outside the gene matches. CDR3 protein: CASSLGLGQGAGNQPQHF. In DNA form, the CDR3 reads TGTGCCAGCAGCTTAGGGTTGGGACAGGGGGCTGGGAATCAGCCCCAGCATTTT.

This clone was seen a handful of times. The genes are TRBV11-2 and TRBJ1-6; no clear D. This CDR3 has 13 amino acids. Germline V gene lookup returns CDR1 SGHAT and CDR2 FQNNGV. The ends were cut back, 3 bases at V and 10 bases at J, with 10 bases in the middle. This chain's CDR3 is CASSFMGLSPLHF. The CDR3 nucleotides read TGTGCCAGCAGCTTCATGGGATTGTCACCCCTCCACTTT.

CDR3 sequence: CASRATGKGTEAFF. The CDR3 nucleotides read TGTGCCAGCAGGGCGACAGGGAAGGGGACTGAAGCTTTCTTT. V usage is TRBV2 and J usage is TRBJ1-1; TRBD1 matches 7 bases. The germline V gene has CDR1 SNHLY and CDR2 FYNNEI. Unmatched junction bases numbered 9, after V lost 6 bases and J lost 5 bases. This CDR3 is built from 14 residues. Variable domain in full (rest from reference TRBV2 and TRBJ1-1): EPEVTQTPSHQVTQMGQEVILRCVPISNHLYFYWYRQILGQKVEFLVSFYNNEISEKSEIFDDQFSVERPDGSNFTLKIRSTKLEDSAMYFCASRATGKGTEAFFGQGTRLTVV.

The CDR3 here is CAIQGAPGNEQFF. For the CDR3, the DNA is TGTGCCATACAGGGGGCGCCGGGGAATGAGCAGTTCTTC. The chain employs TRBV10-3 and TRBJ2-1, with 9 bases aligning to TRBD1. The V segment lost 9 bases and the J segment 7 bases; nucleotides outside the gene matches: 7. This CDR3 comprises 13 residues. Germline assignment: CDR1 ENHRY and CDR2 SYGVKD.

The chain employs TRBV7-8 and TRBJ1-1; no definite D call. This CDR3 contains 12 residues. Germline V gives CDR1 SGHVS, CDR2 FQNEAQ. Trimming cost V 5 bases and J 5 bases, with 9 bases left between them. CDR3 residues: CASSPRWTEAFF. The CDR3 bases are TGTGCCAGCAGCCCAAGATGGACTGAAGCTTTCTTT.